Listed here is a single T cell receptor beta chain. Its antigen target is currently unknown. The record has no base qualities; no much larger clone is one base away. The treatment or condition label on this specimen signifies: allogeneic hematopoietic cell transplantation with graft depleted of TCRalphabeta T cells and CD19 B cells. The children who served as transplant recipients had been given grafts of TCRalphabeta/CD19-depleted allogeneic hematopoietic cells. This specimen belongs to a study of T-cell reconstitution after alpha-beta-depleted transplantation in children (dated by TCRdb to the mid-2010s). In the study overall: Using TCR repertoire profiling, the study followed T-cell immune reconstitution in a quantitative way in children after TCRalphabeta/CD19-depleted allogeneic hematopoietic cell transplantation.

The germline V gene (reference sequence) provides CDR1 GTSNPN and CDR2 SVGIG. Including the terminal cysteine and phenylalanine, the CDR3 comprises 13 residues. Only the CDR3 DNA is retained, 39 bases long and in frame from the first base. V was cut back by 4 bases and J by 4 bases, leaving a gap of 13 bases between them. The paper's findings and limits, for the study overall: In some patients, high TCRbeta diversity at day 60 was attributed to recipient T cells and intrathymic progenitors that had survived conditioning. The apparently early recovery of alphabetaT-cell counts about two months after transplant reportedly depended on only several hundred rapidly expanded clones that came from non-depleted graft cells. Over subsequent months, a decline in hyperexpanded clone frequencies was noted, and after one year, T-cell counts and TCRbeta diversity were mostly ascribed to newly produced T cells.

Library preparation was by PCR. TCRdb names Illumina HiSeq 2500 as the instrument used. To normalize quantification of the TCRbeta repertoire, the TCR libraries were built with molecular barcoding that relied on unique molecular identifiers. TCRdb reran the public reads through fastp at Q25 and MiXCR, keeping productive beta chains. For every CDR3 protein sequence, its rows merge into one entry that carries the most common genes and DNA. The sample table contains some 840,000 distinct CDR3 sequences; only one count was recorded for roughly 15% of them. The biggest ten clones account for 5% of the sample.

The sequence links TRBV30 to TRBJ1-1; confidence is insufficient to name the D gene. This receptor was taken from a male patient between 10 and 17 years old who had a stem cell transplant for acute lymphoblastic leukemia, so the T cells may come from the graft donor. The sequenced sample was PBMCs, mostly from graft donor cells, obtained 360 days after TCRalphabeta/CD19-depleted stem cell transplant. The CDR3 protein sequence reads: CAWKYSQTTEAFF. Read as DNA, the sequence is TGTGCCTGGAAGTACAGTCAGACCACTGAAGCTTTCTTT.